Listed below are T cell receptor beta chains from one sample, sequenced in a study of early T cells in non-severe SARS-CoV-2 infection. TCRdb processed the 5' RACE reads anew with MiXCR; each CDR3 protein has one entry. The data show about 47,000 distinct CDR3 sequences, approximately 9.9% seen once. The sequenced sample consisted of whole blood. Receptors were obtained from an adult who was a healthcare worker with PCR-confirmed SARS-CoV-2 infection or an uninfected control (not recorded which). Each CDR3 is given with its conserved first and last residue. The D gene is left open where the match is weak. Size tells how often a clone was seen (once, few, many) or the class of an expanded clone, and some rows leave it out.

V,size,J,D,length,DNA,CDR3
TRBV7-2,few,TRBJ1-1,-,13,TGTGCCAGCAGCTTACAGATGAACACTGAAGCTTTCTTT,CASSLQMNTEAFF
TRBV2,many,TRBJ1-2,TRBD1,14,TGTGCCAGCCGGGGGACAGTCCCTAACTATGGCTACACCTTC,CASRGTVPNYGYTF
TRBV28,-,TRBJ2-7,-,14,TGTGCCAGCAGCCTACCGGAACGCACCTACGAGCAGTACTTC,CASSLPERTYEQYF
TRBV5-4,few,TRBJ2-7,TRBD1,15,TGTGCCAGCAGCCCCGGGACAGGTAGCTCCTACGAGCAGTACTTC,CASSPGTGSSYEQYF
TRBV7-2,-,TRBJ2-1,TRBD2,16,TGTGCCAGCAGCTCTAGCGTTGCGGGGGGGCCCCATGAGCAGTTCTTC,CASSSSVAGGPHEQFF
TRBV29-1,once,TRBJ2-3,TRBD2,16,TGCAGCGTTGAGGATGGGACTAGCGGGATGGTAGATACGCAGTATTTT,CSVEDGTSGMVDTQYF
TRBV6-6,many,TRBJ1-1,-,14,TGTGCCAGCATCAATTGGGCCCCGAACACTGAAGCTTTCTTT,CASINWAPNTEAFF
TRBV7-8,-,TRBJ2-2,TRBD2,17,TGTGCCAGCAGCTCTATCGGGACTAGCGGTAACACCGGGGAGCTGTTTTTT,CASSSIGTSGNTGELFF
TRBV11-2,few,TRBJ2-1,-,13,TGTGCCAGCAGCTTAGGCCCCAACAATGAGCAGTTCTTC,CASSLGPNNEQFF
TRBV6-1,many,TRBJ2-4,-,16,TGTGCCAGCAGACGGAGGGGATCTGGGGCCAAAAACATTCAGTACTTC,CASRRRGSGAKNIQYF
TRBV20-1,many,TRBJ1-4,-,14,TGCAGTGCTAGAGGAGGGACTACTAATGAAAAACTGTTTTTT,CSARGGTTNEKLFF
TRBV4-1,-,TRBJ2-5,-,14,TGCGCCAGCAGCCAAGTCTTAGCGATGGAGACCCAGTACTTC,CASSQVLAMETQYF
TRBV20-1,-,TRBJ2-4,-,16,TGCAGTGCTAGAGCGCCGGACAGGGGAGCGGGGGACATTCAGTACTTC,CSARAPDRGAGDIQYF
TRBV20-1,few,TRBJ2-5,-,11,TGCAGTGCTAGACAAGAAGGGACCCAGTACTTC,CSARQEGTQYF